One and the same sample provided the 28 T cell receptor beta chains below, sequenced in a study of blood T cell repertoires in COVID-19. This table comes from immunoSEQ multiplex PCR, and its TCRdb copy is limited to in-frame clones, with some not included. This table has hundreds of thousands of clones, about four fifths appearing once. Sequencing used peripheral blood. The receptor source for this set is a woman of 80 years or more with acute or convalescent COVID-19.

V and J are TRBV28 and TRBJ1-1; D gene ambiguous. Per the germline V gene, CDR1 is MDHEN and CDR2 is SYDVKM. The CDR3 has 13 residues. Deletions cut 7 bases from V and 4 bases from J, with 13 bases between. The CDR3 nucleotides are TGTGCCAGCATCGTTGGGAGGTTCACTGAAGCTTTCTTT. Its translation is CASIVGRFTEAFF.

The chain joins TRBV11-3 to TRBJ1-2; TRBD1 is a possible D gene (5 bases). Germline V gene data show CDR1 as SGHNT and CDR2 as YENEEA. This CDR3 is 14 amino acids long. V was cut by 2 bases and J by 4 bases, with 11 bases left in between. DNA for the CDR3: TGTGCCAGCAGCTTATCGGGCAGGGTCTATGGCTACACCTTC. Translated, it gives CASSLSGRVYGYTF.

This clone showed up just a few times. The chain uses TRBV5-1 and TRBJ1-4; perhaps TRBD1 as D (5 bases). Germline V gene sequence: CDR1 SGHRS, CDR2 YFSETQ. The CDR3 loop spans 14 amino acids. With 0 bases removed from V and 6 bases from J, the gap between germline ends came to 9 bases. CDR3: CASSLAQGDEKLFF. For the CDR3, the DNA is TGCGCCAGCAGCTTGGCTCAGGGCGATGAAAAACTGTTTTTT.

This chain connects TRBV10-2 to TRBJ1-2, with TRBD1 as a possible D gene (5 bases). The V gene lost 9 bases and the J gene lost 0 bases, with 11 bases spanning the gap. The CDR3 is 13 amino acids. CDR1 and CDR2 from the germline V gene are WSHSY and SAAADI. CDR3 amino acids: CASGGVTNYGYTF. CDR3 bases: TGCGCCAGTGGGGGGGTAACTAACTATGGCTACACCTTC.

CDR3 loop: CASSFSRASGLAGGSSYEQYF. The CDR3 DNA sequence: TGCGCCAGCAGCTTCAGCCGGGCATCGGGACTAGCGGGGGGTAGCTCCTACGAGCAGTACTTC. V is TRBV5-1 and J is TRBJ2-7, with 15 bases aligning to TRBD2. V was pared by 2 bases and J by 0 bases, with 15 bases of the junction left unmatched. The CDR3 has 21 amino acids. CDR1 and CDR2 from the germline V gene are SGHRS and YFSETQ.

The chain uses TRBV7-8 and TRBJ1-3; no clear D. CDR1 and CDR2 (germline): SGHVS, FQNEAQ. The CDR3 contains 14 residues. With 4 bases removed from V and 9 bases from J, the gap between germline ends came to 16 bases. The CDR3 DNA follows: TGTGCCAGCAGCTCCGACCGAGTGGGCAGCACCATATATTTT. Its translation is CASSSDRVGSTIYF.

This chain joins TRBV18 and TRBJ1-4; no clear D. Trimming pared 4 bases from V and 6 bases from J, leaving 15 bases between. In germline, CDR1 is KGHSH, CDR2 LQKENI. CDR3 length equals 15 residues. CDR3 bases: TGTGCCAGCTCACATACACAACGAATCGATGAAAAACTGTTTTTT. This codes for CASSHTQRIDEKLFF.

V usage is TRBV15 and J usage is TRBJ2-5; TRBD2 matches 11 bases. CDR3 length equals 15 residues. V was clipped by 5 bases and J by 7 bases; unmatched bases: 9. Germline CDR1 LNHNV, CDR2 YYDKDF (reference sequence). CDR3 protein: CATSPLAGDPGTQYF. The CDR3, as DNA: TGTGCCACCAGCCCACTAGCGGGGGACCCGGGGACCCAGTACTTC.

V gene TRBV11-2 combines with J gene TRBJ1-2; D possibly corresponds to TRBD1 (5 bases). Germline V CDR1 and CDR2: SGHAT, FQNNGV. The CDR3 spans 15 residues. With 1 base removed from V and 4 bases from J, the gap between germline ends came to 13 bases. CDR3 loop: CASSLAPGSGYGYTF. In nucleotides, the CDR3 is TGTGCCAGCAGCTTAGCGCCAGGGTCCGGCTATGGCTACACCTTC. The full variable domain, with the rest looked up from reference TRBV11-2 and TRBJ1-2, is EAGVAQSPRYKIIEKRQSVAFWCNPISGHATLYWYQQILGQGPKLLIQFQNNGVVDDSQLPKDRFSAERLKGVDSTLKIQPAKLEDSAVYLCASSLAPGSGYGYTFGSGTRLTVV.

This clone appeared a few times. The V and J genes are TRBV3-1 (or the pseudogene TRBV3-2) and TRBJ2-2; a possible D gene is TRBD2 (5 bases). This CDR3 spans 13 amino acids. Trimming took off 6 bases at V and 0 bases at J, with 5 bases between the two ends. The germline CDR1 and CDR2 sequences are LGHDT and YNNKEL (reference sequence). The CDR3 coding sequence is TGTGCCAGCAGGGAGGCGAACACCGGGGAGCTGTTTTTT. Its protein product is CASREANTGELFF.

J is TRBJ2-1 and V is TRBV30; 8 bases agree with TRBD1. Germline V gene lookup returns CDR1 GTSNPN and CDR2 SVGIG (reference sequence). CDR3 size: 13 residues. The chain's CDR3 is CAQGQVNYNEQFF. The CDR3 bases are TGTGCTCAGGGACAGGTAAATTACAATGAGCAGTTCTTC.

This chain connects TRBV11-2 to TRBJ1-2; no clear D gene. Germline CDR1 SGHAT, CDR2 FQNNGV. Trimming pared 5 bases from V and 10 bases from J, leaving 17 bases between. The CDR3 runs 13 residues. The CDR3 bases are TGTGCCAGCAGCCAGACCCGCCGCGGTGACTACACCTTC. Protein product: CASSQTRRGDYTF.

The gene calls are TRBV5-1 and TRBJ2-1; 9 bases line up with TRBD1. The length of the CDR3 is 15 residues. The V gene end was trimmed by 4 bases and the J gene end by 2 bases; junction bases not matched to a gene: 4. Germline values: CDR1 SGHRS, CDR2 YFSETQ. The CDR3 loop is CASSRGTGTYNEQFF. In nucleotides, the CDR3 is TGCGCCAGCAGCCGCGGGACAGGGACCTACAATGAGCAGTTCTTC.

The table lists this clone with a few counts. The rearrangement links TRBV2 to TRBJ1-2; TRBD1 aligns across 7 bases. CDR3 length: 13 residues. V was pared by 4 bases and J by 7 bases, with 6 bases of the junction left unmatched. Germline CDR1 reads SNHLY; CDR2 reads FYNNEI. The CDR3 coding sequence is TGTGCCAGCAGTGGGGTCAGGGGGTCTGGCTACACCTTC. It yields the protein CASSGVRGSGYTF. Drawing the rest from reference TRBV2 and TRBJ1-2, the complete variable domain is EPEVTQTPSHQVTQMGQEVILRCVPISNHLYFYWYRQILGQKVEFLVSFYNNEISEKSEIFDDQFSVERPDGSNFTLKIRSTKLEDSAMYFCASSGVRGSGYTFGSGTRLTVV.

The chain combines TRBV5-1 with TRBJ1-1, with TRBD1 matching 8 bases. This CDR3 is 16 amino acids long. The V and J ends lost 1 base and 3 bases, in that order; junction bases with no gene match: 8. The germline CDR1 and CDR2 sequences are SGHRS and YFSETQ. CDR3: CASSLSSGGLYTEAFF. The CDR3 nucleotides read TGCGCCAGCAGCTTGTCGTCAGGGGGCCTGTACACTGAAGCTTTCTTT.

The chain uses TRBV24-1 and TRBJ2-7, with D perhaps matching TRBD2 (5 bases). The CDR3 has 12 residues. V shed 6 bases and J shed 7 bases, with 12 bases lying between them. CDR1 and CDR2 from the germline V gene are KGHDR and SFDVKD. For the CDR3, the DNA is TGTGCCACCAGTACGGGAAGAGGTGAGCAGTACTTC. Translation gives CATSTGRGEQYF.

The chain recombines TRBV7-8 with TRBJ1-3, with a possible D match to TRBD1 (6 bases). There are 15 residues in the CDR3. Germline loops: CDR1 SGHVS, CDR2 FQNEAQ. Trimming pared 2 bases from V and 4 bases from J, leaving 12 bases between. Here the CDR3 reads CASSLYTGSGNTIYF. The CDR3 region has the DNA TGTGCCAGCAGCTTATATACAGGGTCAGGAAACACCATATATTTT.

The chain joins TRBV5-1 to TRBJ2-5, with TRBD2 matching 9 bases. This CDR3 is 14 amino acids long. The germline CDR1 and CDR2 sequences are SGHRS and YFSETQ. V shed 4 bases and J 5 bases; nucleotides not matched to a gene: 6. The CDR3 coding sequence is TGCGCCAGCAGCCAGACTAGCGGTAGGGAGACCCAGTACTTC. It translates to CASSQTSGRETQYF.

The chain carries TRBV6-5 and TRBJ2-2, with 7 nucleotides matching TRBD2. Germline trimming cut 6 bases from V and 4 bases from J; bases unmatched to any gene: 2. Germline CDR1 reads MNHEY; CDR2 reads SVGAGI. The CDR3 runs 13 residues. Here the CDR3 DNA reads TGTGCCAGCAGGTCGGGGGGCACCGGGGAGCTGTTTTTT. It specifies CASRSGGTGELFF.

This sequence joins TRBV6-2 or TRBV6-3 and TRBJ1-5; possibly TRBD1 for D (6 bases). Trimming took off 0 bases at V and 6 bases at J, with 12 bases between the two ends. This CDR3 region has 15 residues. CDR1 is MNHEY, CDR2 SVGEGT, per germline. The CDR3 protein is CASSYSTQGVQPQHF. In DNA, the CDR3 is TGTGCCAGCAGTTACTCGACACAGGGTGTTCAGCCCCAGCATTTT.

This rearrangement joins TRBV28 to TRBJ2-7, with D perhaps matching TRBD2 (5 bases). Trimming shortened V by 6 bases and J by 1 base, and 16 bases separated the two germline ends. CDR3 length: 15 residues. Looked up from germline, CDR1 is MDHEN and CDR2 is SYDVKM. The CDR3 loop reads CASRPSLGVSYEQYF. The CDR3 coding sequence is TGTGCCAGCAGACCCTCCTTGGGAGTATCCTACGAGCAGTACTTC. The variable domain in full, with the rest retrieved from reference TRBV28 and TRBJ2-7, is DVKVTQSSRYLVKRTGEKVFLECVQDMDHENMFWYRQDPGLGLRLIYFSYDVKMKEKGDIPEGYSVSREKKERFSLILESASTNQTSMYLCASRPSLGVSYEQYFGPGTRLTVT.

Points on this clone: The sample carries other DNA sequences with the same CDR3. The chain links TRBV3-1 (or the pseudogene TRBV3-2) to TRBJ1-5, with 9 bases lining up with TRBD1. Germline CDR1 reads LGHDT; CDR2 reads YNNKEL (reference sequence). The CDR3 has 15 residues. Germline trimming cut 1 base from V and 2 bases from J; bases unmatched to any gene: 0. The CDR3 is CASSQGTGGNQPQHF. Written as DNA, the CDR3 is TGTGCCAGCAGCCAAGGGACAGGGGGCAATCAGCCCCAGCATTTT.

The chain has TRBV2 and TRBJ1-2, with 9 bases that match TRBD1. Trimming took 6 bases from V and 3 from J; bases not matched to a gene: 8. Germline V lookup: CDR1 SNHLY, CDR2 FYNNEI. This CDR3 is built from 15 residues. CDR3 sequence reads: CASSQGQGGYYGYTF. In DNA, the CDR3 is TGTGCCAGCAGCCAGGGACAGGGCGGTTACTATGGCTACACCTTC.

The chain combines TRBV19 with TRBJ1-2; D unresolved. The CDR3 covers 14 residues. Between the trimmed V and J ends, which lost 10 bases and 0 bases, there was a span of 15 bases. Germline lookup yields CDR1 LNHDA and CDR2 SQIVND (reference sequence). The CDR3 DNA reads TGTGCCACTAAAAAACCCGGGACTAACTATGGCTACACCTTC. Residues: CATKKPGTNYGYTF. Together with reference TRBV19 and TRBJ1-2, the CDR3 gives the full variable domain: DGGITQSPKYLFRKEGQNVTLSCEQNLNHDAMYWYRQDPGQGLRLIYYSQIVNDFQKGDIAEGYSVSREKKESFPLTVTSAQKNPTAFYLCATKKPGTNYGYTFGSGTRLTVV.

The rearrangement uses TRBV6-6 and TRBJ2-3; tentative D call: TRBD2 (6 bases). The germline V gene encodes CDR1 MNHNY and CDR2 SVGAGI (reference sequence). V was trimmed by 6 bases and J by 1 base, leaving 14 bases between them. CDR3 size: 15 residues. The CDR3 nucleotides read TGTGCCAGCAGACCCCTTCAGCGGGGCACAGATACGCAGTATTTT. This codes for CASRPLQRGTDTQYF.

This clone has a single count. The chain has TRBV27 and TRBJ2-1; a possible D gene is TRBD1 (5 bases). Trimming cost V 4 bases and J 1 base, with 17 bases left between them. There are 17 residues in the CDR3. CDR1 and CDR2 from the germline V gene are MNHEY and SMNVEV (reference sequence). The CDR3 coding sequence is TGTGCCAGCAGTTCCCCCGGCAGGGCACGTTCCTACAATGAGCAGTTCTTC. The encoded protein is CASSSPGRARSYNEQFF.

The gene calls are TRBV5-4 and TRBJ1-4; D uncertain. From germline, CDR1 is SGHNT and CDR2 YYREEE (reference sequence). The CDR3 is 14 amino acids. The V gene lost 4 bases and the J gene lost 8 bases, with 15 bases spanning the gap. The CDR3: CASSREGAGEKLFF. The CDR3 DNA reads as TGTGCCAGCAGCCGCGAGGGCGCGGGGGAAAAACTGTTTTTT.

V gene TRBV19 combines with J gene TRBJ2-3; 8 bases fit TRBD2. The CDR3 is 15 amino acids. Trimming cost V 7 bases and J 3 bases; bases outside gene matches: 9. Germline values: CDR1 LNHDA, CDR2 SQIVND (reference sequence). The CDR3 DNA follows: TGTGCCAGTACCCCCGGCGGGGGGTGGACAGATACGCAGTATTTT. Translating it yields CASTPGGGWTDTQYF.